The 32 T cell receptor beta chains below all came from one sample that was sequenced in a study of response to subunit inactivated influenza vaccine. TCRdb re-called the RT-PCR reads through MiXCR, storing one row per CDR3 protein. The sample lists about 570,000 distinct CDR3 sequences; about 10% were seen once. These sequences were also reported in another study, on T cells expressing NK-cell markers. That work contributes: TCR beta cDNA was generated via 5'RACE template switching incorporating UMIs.

The sample consisted of PBMCs from blood, taken on the day of vaccination. The source of these receptors is a man over 45 who received an inactivated influenza vaccine.

A few counts support this clonotype. This chain uses TRBV18 with TRBJ1-6; TRBD1 might be the D (5 bases). Germline values: CDR1 KGHSH, CDR2 LQKENI. The V and J ends lost 3 bases and 7 bases respectively, with 16 bases between them. The CDR3 runs to 16 residues. CDR3 amino acids: CASSPSTRGVNSPLHF. The CDR3, as DNA: TGTGCCAGCTCACCGAGTACTCGGGGGGTGAATTCACCCCTCCACTTT.

The rearrangement uses TRBV11-2 and TRBJ1-6, with D maybe TRBD1 (6 bases). Trimming took 5 bases from V and 5 from J, leaving 10 bases between them. The CDR3 length is 14 residues. Germline V gives CDR1 SGHAT, CDR2 FQNNGV. The CDR3 is CASSQQGNNSPLHF. The CDR3 DNA sequence: TGTGCCAGCAGCCAACAGGGTAATAATTCACCCCTCCACTTT.

V is TRBV19 and J is TRBJ2-2; either TRBD1 or TRBD2 may supply D (5 bases each). V shed 2 bases and J shed 0 bases, with 16 bases lying between them. The CDR3 has 18 amino acids. Germline V CDR1 and CDR2: LNHDA, SQIVND (reference sequence). CDR3 region: CASSIRGPAGPNTGELFF. The CDR3 nucleotides read TGTGCCAGTAGTATAAGAGGGCCGGCAGGGCCGAACACCGGGGAGCTGTTTTTT.

This clonotype has more than one count but fewer than ten. The chain has TRBV20-1 and TRBJ2-1; 9 nucleotides align to TRBD2. The CDR3 runs 15 residues. CDR1 is DFQATT and CDR2 is SNEGSKA in the germline V gene (reference sequence). J lost 3 bases, V lost 1 base, and 4 bases had no gene match. CDR3 coding DNA: TGCAGTGCTAGAGGCCTAGCGGGGCGCTACAATGAGCAGTTCTTC. This encodes CSARGLAGRYNEQFF.

The chain couples TRBV20-1 to TRBJ2-7, with TRBD2 identical over 8 bases. This CDR3 has 13 residues. Germline trimming cut 5 bases from V and 3 bases from J; bases unmatched to any gene: 6. Germline assignment: CDR1 DFQATT and CDR2 SNEGSKA (reference sequence). Here the CDR3 reads CSALSGAGYEQYF. The CDR3 bases are TGCAGTGCTCTTAGCGGGGCTGGCTACGAGCAGTACTTC.

This clonotype was counted only a few times. This chain links TRBV11-1 with TRBJ2-5; the match to TRBD1 covers 11 bases. This CDR3 is built from 12 residues. The V gene's germline CDR1 is SGHAT and CDR2 FQDESV (reference sequence). V lost 8 bases, J lost 5 bases, and 1 base stayed unmatched. CDR3 DNA sequence: TGTGCCAGCGGGACAGGGGGTGAGACCCAGTACTTC. Its translation: CASGTGGETQYF.

This clonotype was recorded at least ten times. The chain couples TRBV12-3 or TRBV12-4 to TRBJ2-3, with 7 positions matching TRBD2. J was trimmed by 1 base and V by 2 bases; bases with no gene match: 3. The CDR3 runs 15 residues. As DNA, the CDR3 is TGTGCCAGCAGTTTATTGCTAGCGGGCACAGATACGCAGTATTTT. Translation: CASSLLLAGTDTQYF.

This clonotype has a handful of counts. This chain joins TRBV7-9 and TRBJ2-1; 8 nucleotides agree with TRBD2. Trimming cost V 6 bases and J 8 bases; bases outside gene matches: 15. Looked up from germline, CDR1 is SEHNR and CDR2 is FQNEAQ (reference sequence). This CDR3 is 16 amino acids long. The CDR3 coding sequence is TGTGCCAGCAGTCTTCCCATTGGACTAGCTTCCGATGAGCAGTTCTTC. Translating it yields CASSLPIGLASDEQFF. The complete variable domain, with remaining parts taken from reference TRBV7-9 and TRBJ2-1, reads DTGVSQNPRHKITKRGQNVTFRCDPISEHNRLYWYRQTLGQGPEFLTYFQNEAQLEKSRLLSDRFSAERPKGSFSTLEIQRTEQGDSAMYLCASSLPIGLASDEQFFGPGTRLTVL.

This clonotype has just a few counts. This chain connects TRBV4-1 to TRBJ1-3; the match to TRBD1 covers 9 bases. The V gene's germline CDR1 is MGHRA and CDR2 YSYEKL. CDR3 length: 19 residues. V gave up 1 base and J gave up 2 bases; unmatched junction bases: 12. CDR3 bases: TGCGCCAGCAGCCAAGGGGGGGGGACAGGGATCTTAACTGGAAACACCATATATTTT. This gives the protein CASSQGGGTGILTGNTIYF.

This clonotype was seen repeatedly, ten times or more. J is TRBJ2-4 and V is TRBV12-3 or TRBV12-4, with no clear D. This CDR3 is built from 14 residues. Trimming took 7 bases from V and 0 from J, leaving 10 bases between them. CDR3 loop: CASNGALAKNIQYF. The CDR3 bases are TGTGCCAGCAACGGAGCGCTAGCCAAAAACATTCAGTACTTC.

Notes on this clonotype: Compared with germline, one end of the junction differs, possibly owing to a read error. The gene calls are TRBV12-3 or TRBV12-4 and TRBJ2-1; 7 positions agree with TRBD1. This CDR3 contains 13 residues. Here the CDR3 reads CASSAKYRQGNLF. The CDR3, as DNA: TGTGCCAGCAGTGCCAAATACAGACAGGGTAACCTATTC.

CDR3 in amino acids: CASSPLEKGSSPLHF. The CDR3 coding sequence is TGTGCCAGCAGTCCTTTGGAGAAGGGGAGTTCACCCCTCCACTTT. This chain links TRBV6-1 with TRBJ1-6; tentative D call: TRBD1 (5 bases). Per the germline V gene, CDR1 is MNHNS and CDR2 is SASEGT. This CDR3 comprises 15 residues. Trimming removed 5 bases at V and 9 bases at J, with 17 bases between.

There are a few counts of this clonotype. V usage is TRBV19 and J usage is TRBJ2-7; tentatively, D is TRBD2 (5 bases). The V gene's germline CDR1 is LNHDA and CDR2 SQIVND (reference sequence). The CDR3 runs to 13 residues. V shed 5 bases and J shed 6 bases, with 14 bases lying between them. The CDR3 region is CASSVVDRGEQYF. The CDR3 DNA reads TGTGCCAGTAGTGTGGTCGATCGGGGCGAGCAGTACTTC.

This clonotype was observed a handful of times. This rearrangement joins TRBV4-1 to TRBJ2-3, with TRBD2 matching over 13 bases. There are 16 residues in the CDR3. CDR1 is MGHRA, CDR2 YSYEKL, per germline. The ends lost 4 bases at V and 3 bases at J; junction bases unmatched: 4. The CDR3 spells CASSRGLAGETDTQYF. CDR3 nucleotides: TGCGCCAGCAGCCGCGGACTAGCGGGGGAAACAGATACGCAGTATTTT.

This clonotype was counted a few times. CDR3 protein: CASGAWYTRYGYTF. The CDR3 DNA reads as TGTGCCAGCGGAGCTTGGTACACCCGCTATGGCTACACCTTC. This chain connects TRBV5-6 to TRBJ1-2; D call uncertain. Germline CDR1 reads SGHDT; CDR2 reads YYEEEE. Trimming cost V 7 bases and J 4 bases, with 17 bases left between them. This CDR3 spans 14 amino acids.

With respect to this clonotype: This clone may be a read error of a much larger clone one base away. V gene TRBV5-1 combines with J gene TRBJ2-1; possible D gene TRBD2, 6 bases. CDR3 size: 16 residues. Trimming stripped 4 bases from V and 5 bases from J, with 19 bases between. The germline CDR1 and CDR2 sequences are SGHRS and YFSETQ. This CDR3 is CASSQNGLSGHNEQFF. The CDR3 DNA sequence: TGCGCCAGCAGCCAAAACGGACTATCGGGTCACAATGAGCAGTTCTTC.

There are a few counts of this clonotype. The rearrangement uses TRBV6-2 or TRBV6-3 and TRBJ1-5; D is unresolved. In germline, CDR1 is MNHEY, CDR2 SVGEGT. The CDR3 loop spans 11 amino acids. Trimming left V 6 bases short and J 9 bases short, with 9 bases between. The chain's CDR3 is CASSPPGPQHF. CDR3 nucleotide sequence: TGTGCCAGCAGCCCTCCCGGGCCCCAGCATTTT.

The chain uses TRBV11-1 and TRBJ2-1; D is undetermined. Germline V gene sequence: CDR1 SGHAT, CDR2 FQDESV (reference sequence). The CDR3 spans 19 residues. Trimming stripped 1 base from V and 6 bases from J, with 25 bases between. The CDR3 nucleotides read TGTGCCAGCAGCTTAGTAAGCGTGGGCAGAACCTATCGCTCCAATGAGCAGTTCTTC. Protein: CASSLVSVGRTYRSNEQFF.

This clonotype was seen a handful of times. V usage is TRBV29-1 and J usage is TRBJ2-1, with D possibly matching TRBD2 (5 bases). The CDR3 contains 12 residues. With 4 bases removed from V and 6 bases from J, the gap between germline ends came to 10 bases. Germline CDR1 SQVTM, CDR2 ANQGSEA. DNA for the CDR3: TGCAGCGTTGTATGGACTTTCAATGAGCAGTTCTTC. It yields the protein CSVVWTFNEQFF.

This clonotype was observed a handful of times. The V call is TRBV12-3 or TRBV12-4, the J call TRBJ2-4, with a weak D call TRBD1 (5 bases). This CDR3 comprises 13 residues. Trimming removed 6 bases at V and 4 bases at J, with 10 bases between. The CDR3 protein is CASSQGPKNIQYF. As DNA, the CDR3 is TGTGCCAGCAGCCAGGGCCCTAAAAACATTCAGTACTTC.

The chain combines TRBV5-5 with TRBJ1-2; TRBD1 might be the D (5 bases). V shed 1 base and J shed 5 bases, with 15 bases lying between them. Germline V gene lookup returns CDR1 SGHKS and CDR2 YYEKEE (reference sequence). The CDR3 consists of 15 residues. CDR3 protein: CASSLSPGRPYGYTF. The CDR3 DNA is TGTGCCAGCAGCTTGTCCCCGGGACGGCCTTATGGCTACACCTTC.

This clonotype was observed a few times. The chain couples TRBV29-1 to TRBJ2-1, with 12 nucleotides matching TRBD2. CDR1 and CDR2 from the germline V gene are SQVTM and ANQGSEA. After removal of 4 bases from V and 2 bases from J, the junction contained 3 bases not matched to a gene. The CDR3 loop spans 15 amino acids. CDR3 loop: CSVGTSGAPYNEQFF. The CDR3 DNA follows: TGCAGCGTTGGGACTAGCGGGGCCCCCTACAATGAGCAGTTCTTC.

This clonotype has ten or more counts. The chain couples TRBV10-3 to TRBJ2-3; 16 nucleotides align to TRBD2. This CDR3 is built from 16 residues. V trimming: 6 bases; J trimming: 0 bases; junction bases outside the gene matches: 0. Germline V CDR1 and CDR2: ENHRY, SYGVKD. The CDR3 coding sequence is TGTGCCATCAGGGGACTAGCGGGAGGGAGCACAGATACGCAGTATTTT. It codes for CAIRGLAGGSTDTQYF.

This clonotype was counted only a few times. The genes are TRBV7-2 and TRBJ2-3; TRBD2 agrees at 8 bases. The CDR3 runs 17 residues. Germline V gene data show CDR1 as SGHTA and CDR2 as FQGNSA. Trimming took 1 base from V and 2 from J; bases not matched to a gene: 8. CDR3 amino acids: CASSLGVLAEYTDTQYF. CDR3 DNA: TGTGCCAGCAGCTTAGGGGTACTAGCGGAGTACACAGATACGCAGTATTTT. Full variable domain (missing parts from reference TRBV7-2 and TRBJ2-3): GAGVSQSPSNKVTEKGKDVELRCDPISGHTALYWYRQSLGQGLEFLIYFQGNSAPDKSGLPSDRFSAERTGGSVSTLTIQRTQQEDSAVYLCASSLGVLAEYTDTQYFGPGTRLTVL.

CDR3 amino acids: CSVALSTNEQFF. The DNA of the CDR3 is TGCAGCGTTGCACTATCGACTAATGAGCAGTTCTTC. This chain connects TRBV29-1 to TRBJ2-1; D gene ambiguous. The V gene's germline CDR1 is SQVTM and CDR2 ANQGSEA. This CDR3 comprises 12 residues. Trimming left V 4 bases short and J 7 bases short, with 11 bases between.

The J gene is TRBJ1-1, the V gene TRBV6-1; TRBD1 might be the D (5 bases). Germline assignment: CDR1 MNHNS and CDR2 SASEGT. V was shortened by 7 bases and J by 6 bases, with 15 bases between the two germline ends. The CDR3 has 13 residues. CDR3 residues: CASTGGIYAEAFF. In DNA form, the CDR3 reads TGTGCCAGCACCGGGGGGATTTATGCTGAAGCTTTCTTT.

This clonotype has just one count. The rearrangement links TRBV2 to TRBJ2-5; 13 bases are a match to TRBD2. V dropped 4 bases and J dropped 5; count of bases not matched to a gene: 4. The V gene's germline CDR1 is SNHLY and CDR2 FYNNEI. The CDR3 spans 15 residues. Here the CDR3 reads CASSGTSGSRETQYF. Written as DNA, the CDR3 is TGTGCCAGCAGTGGGACTAGCGGGAGCCGGGAGACCCAGTACTTC.

V is TRBV12-3 or TRBV12-4 and J is TRBJ1-1, with TRBD1 matching over 11 bases. The V segment lost 5 bases and the J segment 3 bases; nucleotides outside the gene matches: 5. This CDR3 spans 15 amino acids. The CDR3 sequence is CASSPGTGGDTEAFF. Here the CDR3 DNA reads TGTGCCAGCAGTCCGGGGACAGGGGGAGACACTGAAGCTTTCTTT.

In its sample, this clonotype was seen a few times. The rearrangement joins TRBV7-8 to TRBJ1-3; 9 positions agree with TRBD1. The V gene's germline CDR1 is SGHVS and CDR2 FQNEAQ. V lost 5 bases to trimming and J lost 10 bases; unmatched junction nucleotides: 6. The CDR3 runs 13 residues. The CDR3 nucleotides read TGTGCCAGCAGCACCGGGACAGGGTGGACCATATATTTT. Amino acids: CASSTGTGWTIYF. The full variable domain, in which reference TRBV7-8 and TRBJ1-3 provide the parts outside the CDR3, is GAGVSQSPRYKVAKRGQDVALRCDPISGHVSLFWYQQALGQGPEFLTYFQNEAQLDKSGLPSDRFFAERPEGSVSTLKIQRTQQEDSAVYLCASSTGTGWTIYFGEGSWLTVV.

This clonotype was counted at least ten times. The rearrangement joins TRBV5-5 to TRBJ2-7; 7 nucleotides agree with TRBD1. Germline assignment: CDR1 SGHKS and CDR2 YYEKEE (reference sequence). This CDR3 has 16 amino acids. With V trimmed by 0 bases and J by 3 bases, 9 bases remained unmatched. The CDR3 coding sequence is TGTGCCAGCAGCTTGGTGGCGACAGGGACCCTCTACGAGCAGTACTTC. This encodes CASSLVATGTLYEQYF.

V is TRBV2 and J is TRBJ2-6; a possible D gene is TRBD2 (6 bases). CDR1 and CDR2 (germline): SNHLY, FYNNEI. Trimming cost V 6 bases and J 5 bases, with 20 bases left between them. This CDR3 is 17 amino acids long. The CDR3 DNA sequence: TGTGCCAGCAGCCCCGGGACTTCTAGGGGTTGGGCCAACGTCCTGACTTTC. Amino acids: CASSPGTSRGWANVLTF.

This clonotype showed up many times. This chain links TRBV7-9 with TRBJ1-1, with D perhaps TRBD1 (5 bases). Germline values: CDR1 SEHNR, CDR2 FQNEAQ (reference sequence). V was trimmed by 6 bases and J by 5 bases, leaving 10 bases between them. The CDR3 has 12 residues. The CDR3 bases are TGTGCCAGCAGTCCAGGGAGTACTGAAGCTTTCTTT. Amino acid sequence: CASSPGSTEAFF.